The rows below give T cell receptor beta chains drawn from one sample of a study of human T cells and chemical hapten exposure. TCRdb passed the RACE reads through MiXCR, listing each CDR3 protein once. There are 300,000 to 350,000 distinct CDR3 sequences in the sample; about 7% occur only once, and 7% to 10% lies in the top ten. The sample here was whole blood, taken in connection with sensitization to the hapten diphenylcyclopropenone (DPC). The origin of the receptors is a woman aged 18-29 years with alopecia areata. Some clones in this sample may be carry-over from other donors' samples. Both conserved end residues are part of each CDR3. Fields, in order: CDR3 length, V gene, D gene, J gene, clone size, CDR3 DNA, CDR3 protein. A D gene is named only where the DNA matches it firmly. Some rows have no size entry. The others give once, few or many, or a class for an expanded clone.

13,TRBV6-6,-,TRBJ2-7,many,TGTGCCAGCAGTCGGACGGAGCCCCACGAGCAGTACTTC,CASSRTEPHEQYF
14,TRBV6-5,-,TRBJ2-5,few,TGTGCCAGCAGCACTCCGGGACTGCGAGAGACCCAGTACTTC,CASSTPGLRETQYF
17,TRBV21-1,-,TRBJ2-7,many,TGTGCCAGCAGTGATGTTGACAGGTGTAAGCCCTCCTACGAGCAGTACTTC,CASSDVDRCKPSYEQYF
15,TRBV13,-,TRBJ2-2,-,TGTGCCAGCAGCTTTGCAGGGGATAACACCGGGGAGCTGTTTTTT,CASSFAGDNTGELFF
17,TRBV20-1,TRBD2,TRBJ2-5,-,TGCAGTGCGGCCGGGACTAGCGGTTGGTTAGGGGTCGAGACCCAGTACTTC,CSAAGTSGWLGVETQYF
12,TRBV9,TRBD1,TRBJ2-5,many,TGTGCCAGCGACAGGGGTGGAGAGACCCAGTACTTC,CASDRGGETQYF
15,TRBV9,-,TRBJ2-2,-,TGTGCCAGCAGCGCAGCGGGTTCAGACACCGGGGAGCTGTTTTTT,CASSAAGSDTGELFF
16,TRBV21-1,-,TRBJ1-2,few,TGTGCCAGCAGCAAAGTCGCAGGGACCTTCTCCTATGGCTACACCTTC,CASSKVAGTFSYGYTF
16,TRBV6-1,-,TRBJ2-6,-,TGTGCCAGCAGTGAACGGGCCCACTCTGGGGCCAACGTCCTGACTTTC,CASSERAHSGANVLTF
15,TRBV3-1,-,TRBJ2-2,-,TGTGCCAGCAGCCAAACCACAAAGGAGACCGGGGAGCTGTTTTTT,CASSQTTKETGELFF
14,TRBV29-1,TRBD1,TRBJ2-1,few,TGCAGCTTTGACAGGGTCAGCTCCTACAATGAGCAGTTCTTC,CSFDRVSSYNEQFF
13,TRBV5-4,-,TRBJ2-7,many,TGTGCCAGCAGCTTCAGGGGTCGGAACGAGCAGTACTTC,CASSFRGRNEQYF
15,TRBV4-1,-,TRBJ1-5,-,TGCGCCAGCAGCCAGGAGACAGAGTTCAATCAGCCCCAGCATTTT,CASSQETEFNQPQHF
13,TRBV4-3,-,TRBJ1-1,many,TGTGCCAGCAGCCAGACAGGGAACACTGAAGCTTTCTTT,CASSQTGNTEAFF
14,TRBV27,-,TRBJ1-5,few,TGTGCCAGCAGTTTATCAGATAGCAATCAGCCCCAGCATTTT,CASSLSDSNQPQHF
14,TRBV20-1,-,TRBJ2-5,few,TGCAGTGCTACTGGTCCAGGCCTCCAAGAGACCCAGTACTTC,CSATGPGLQETQYF
18,TRBV28,TRBD1,TRBJ2-6,many,TGTGCCAGCAGTCCCCAGACAGGGGGCCTCTCTGGGGCCAACGTCCTGACTTTC,CASSPQTGGLSGANVLTF
14,TRBV6-1,-,TRBJ1-2,many,TGTGCCAGCAGTGAGACAGAATTTAACTATGGCTACACCTTC,CASSETEFNYGYTF
18,TRBV4-3,TRBD2,TRBJ2-3,few,TGCGCCAGCAGTCGGGCAGGGCCAGGACTAGCGAGCCCAGATACGCAGTATTTT,CASSRAGPGLASPDTQYF
12,TRBV28,-,TRBJ2-7,many,TGTGCCACCGACTCGAGCTCCTACGAGCAGTACTTC,CATDSSSYEQYF
15,TRBV7-8,-,TRBJ1-2,-,TGTGCCAGCAGCCTCCACGCAGGGCTCAGAAATGGCTACACCTTC,CASSLHAGLRNGYTF
13,TRBV20-1,-,TRBJ1-5,many,TGCAGTGCTGTGGACAGTTACAATCAGCCCCAGCATTTT,CSAVDSYNQPQHF
15,TRBV14,-,TRBJ2-7,few,TGTGCCAGCAGCCCCCATATCGGGTCCTCCTACGAGCAGTACTTC,CASSPHIGSSYEQYF
16,TRBV20-1,TRBD1,TRBJ1-5,-,TGCAGTGCTAGAGAGAGAACAGGGGGCGTAGAACAGCCCCAGCATTTT,CSARERTGGVEQPQHF
15,TRBV5-8,TRBD2,TRBJ2-5,many,TGTGCCAGCAACCCCGTGGGACTAGCCGTCGAGACCCAGTACTTC,CASNPVGLAVETQYF
14,TRBV4-1,-,TRBJ2-7,many,TGCGCCAGCAGCCAAGATCTGGGTATCAGCGAGCAGTACTTC,CASSQDLGISEQYF
15,TRBV10-3,TRBD1,TRBJ1-1,many,TGTGCCATCAGTGGACAGGGTACCATGAACACTGAAGCTTTCTTT,CAISGQGTMNTEAFF
15,TRBV4-3,-,TRBJ2-1,many,TGCGCCAGCAGCCAAGATCGGGGCGGGCCGCGAGAGCAGTTCTTC,CASSQDRGGPREQFF
15,TRBV29-1,-,TRBJ1-1,many,TGCAGTGCTAAATTGCTTTCAATGGCGGGCACTGAAGCTTTCTTT,CSAKLLSMAGTEAFF
13,TRBV6-1,-,TRBJ1-5,few,TGTGCCAGCAGTGAAGAAAGCAATCAGCCCCAGCATTTT,CASSEESNQPQHF
15,TRBV3-1,-,TRBJ1-4,few,TGTGCCAGCAGCTCAAAGAGGCAGTTCAATGAAAAACTGTTTTTT,CASSSKRQFNEKLFF
14,TRBV7-2,-,TRBJ2-3,many,TGTGCCAGCAGCTTCGGCAGGCCCACAGATACGCAGTATTTT,CASSFGRPTDTQYF
13,TRBV6-2/TRBV6-3,-,TRBJ1-5,many,TGTGCCAGCACCGACAGGTTCCATCAGCCCCAGCATTTT,CASTDRFHQPQHF
14,TRBV6-2/TRBV6-3,TRBD1,TRBJ2-2,few,TGTGCCAGCGGGGACAGGGCGAACACCGGGGAGCTGTTTTTT,CASGDRANTGELFF
15,TRBV12-3/TRBV12-4,-,TRBJ2-7,many,TGTGCCAGCAGTTTAGAGGTTACGGTGACCTACGAGCAGTACTTC,CASSLEVTVTYEQYF
16,TRBV7-3,TRBD2,TRBJ2-2,-,TGTGCCAGCAGCTTGGAGCGGGGGGCGAACACCGGGGAGCTGTTTTTT,CASSLERGANTGELFF
18,TRBV7-2,TRBD2,TRBJ2-3,many,TGTGCCAGCAGCTCCCCTAGGGGAGCGGGGGGGAGCACAGATACGCAGTATTTT,CASSSPRGAGGSTDTQYF
11,TRBV5-6,-,TRBJ2-7,-,TGTGCCAGCAGCCGGGTTGTCGAGCAGTACTTC,CASSRVVEQYF
13,TRBV2,TRBD2,TRBJ2-3,few,TGTGCCATTTCAAGCGGGGCGGTAGATACGCAGTATTTT,CAISSGAVDTQYF